Following are 4 T cell receptor beta chains from one sample sequenced in a study of T cells in Graves' hyperthyroidism and ophthalmopathy. TCR beta CDR3 regions were amplified from RNA transcripts. The HTBI set primed first-round TCR CDR3 RT-PCR. TCRdb called the multiplex PCR reads again in MiXCR, with one record for every CDR3 protein. This sample has about 600,000 distinct CDR3 sequences, with about 14% found just once. The sequencing input was blood. These receptors all come from a woman in her forties or fifties with Graves' ophthalmopathy.

With respect to this clonotype: A read error may explain this, as a much larger clone is one base away. CDR3 in amino acids: CASSYRGGRTCEQYF. As DNA, the CDR3 is TGTGCCAGCAGTTATCGTGGCGGGAGGACCTGCGAGCAGTACTTC. This chain connects TRBV28 to TRBJ2-7; the match to TRBD2 covers 8 bases. The V gene end was trimmed by 4 bases and the J gene end by 6 bases; junction bases not matched to a gene: 11. Germline lookup yields CDR1 MDHEN and CDR2 SYDVKM. The CDR3 sequence is 15 residues long. Supplemented by reference TRBV28 and TRBJ2-7, the full variable domain reads DVKVTQSSRYLVKRTGEKVFLECVQDMDHENMFWYRQDPGLGLRLIYFSYDVKMKEKGDIPEGYSVSREKKERFSLILESASTNQTSMYLCASSYRGGRTCEQYFGPGTRLTVT.

The chain carries TRBV6-5 and TRBJ1-5; 7 nucleotides line up with TRBD1. CDR3 length: 16 amino acids. Trimming at V came to 0 bases and at J to 2 bases, leaving 4 bases not matched to a gene. Germline-derived CDR1 and CDR2 are MNHEY and SVGAGI. The CDR3 nucleotides are TGTGCCAGCAGTTACTCTTACAGGGGTGGCAATCAGCCCCAGCATTTT. Translated, it gives CASSYSYRGGNQPQHF.

The chain recombines TRBV29-1 with TRBJ1-1, with TRBD1 matching 9 bases. Per the germline V gene, CDR1 is SQVTM and CDR2 is ANQGSEA. With V trimmed by 7 bases and J by 11 bases, 5 bases remained unmatched. There are 10 residues in the CDR3. The DNA of the CDR3 is TGCAGCGGACGGACAGGGGAGGCTTTCTTT. This encodes CSGRTGEAFF.

This clonotype came up many times. This sequence joins TRBV28 and TRBJ2-1; perhaps TRBD2 as D (5 bases). Germline V lookup: CDR1 MDHEN, CDR2 SYDVKM. V was clipped by 10 bases and J by 5 bases, with 15 bases between them. This CDR3 comprises 13 residues. CDR3 DNA sequence: TGTGCCACGGAGGATGGGATCAACAATGAGCAGTTCTTC. Its protein is CATEDGINNEQFF.